This TCR beta chain comes out of a study of somatic mutations in cytotoxic T cells in rheumatoid arthritis. CDR3 length: 13 residues. Trimming cost V 6 bases and J 2 bases; bases outside gene matches: 3. The germline gives CDR1 MNHEY, CDR2 SMNVEV (reference sequence). Clones were read by immunoSEQ multiplex PCR, and TCRdb kept only the in-frame ones, dropping some. The repertoire holds approximately 18,000 clones, with about 80% as singletons. The V gene is TRBV27, the J gene TRBJ2-7, with 8 bases identical to TRBD2. The specimen was CD8+ T cells sorted from blood. The clonotype comes from an adult with rheumatoid arthritis. CDR3 nucleotides: TGTGCCAGCAGGCCGGGGGGGACCTACGAGCAGTACTTC. Its protein is CASRPGGTYEQYF.